The following is a T cell receptor beta chain sequence with its context. Its antigen remains unidentified. Base qualities are missing; no much larger clone stands one base away. The sample is drawn from a study of blood T cell repertoires in COVID-19 (dated by TCRdb to 2018 to 2020). Some background on the complete study: Collaborator samples came from the United States, Italy and Spain and covered acute and convalescent phases of COVID-19. Where available, HLA class I and class II types were obtained from metadata supplied by the sample provider rather than from assay-based typing. A de-identified subject ID, COVID-19 status, age in years and sex were almost always included in the sample metadata. The material from the prospective study consisted of cDNA or gDNA derived from T cells, B-cell-depleted T cells, or PBMCs. Samples came from the ongoing ImmuneRACE study (first 160 participants) plus 1,254 subjects from 6 global collaborators. The repertoires were made available in a free public database intended to serve as a resource for research on the immune response to SARS-CoV-2. Subjects who had been exposed to COVID-19, were actively infected with it, or had recovered from it provided the deeply sampled blood TCRbeta repertoires that made up the dataset. The paper as a whole reports these results and caveats: The quantity of clinical and demographic metadata differed by source and by participant and was supplied without curation.

TCRbeta CDR3 regions were amplified from genomic DNA using the immunoSEQ Assay, a bias-controlled multiplex PCR. In the authors' own workflow: Nucleated cell counts per sample were estimated from amplification of reference gene primers within the assay. To quantify the absolute abundance of each unique TCRbeta CDR3 rearrangement, sequence reads were collapsed and filtered. For each sample, productive Simpson clonality was calculated as the square root of Simpson's diversity index over productive rearrangements. The clones in this table, taken by TCRdb from immuneACCESS, are in-frame only. Not every clone is retained; where verified, under half of the shortfall comes from an unresolved V gene, and the cause of the rest is unknown. V and J calls and clone size are as listed in that table; D and trimming were resolved from the DNA. In all, the sample holds under 250,000 clones, and around nine tenths of those were seen once. Jointly, the top ten make up approximately 0.77% of the sample.

The V end gives up 5 bases and the J end 0 bases, leaving 3 bases in the junction not matched to a gene. Looking up the germline V gene yields CDR1 SGHTA and CDR2 FQGNSA. The CDR3 measures 15 amino acids from cysteine to phenylalanine. Left in the record is the CDR3 DNA by itself, 45 bases read in frame from the first base. One collaborating source in Seattle enrolled patients while the patients were actively infected and followed the patients over time throughout the course of disease. Each collaborating institution followed its own protocols to collect whole blood in K2EDTA tubes. Collaborator samples were shipped for TCRbeta analysis as frozen whole blood, isolated PBMCs, or DNA extracted from either sample type.

The chain joins TRBV7-2 to TRBJ2-1, and TRBD2 matches 8 of the central bases. Sequenced input: peripheral blood. This clonotype originated in a man aged 55-75 years with COVID-19, enrolled during active disease. CDR3 sequence: CASSLSGNSYNEQFF. The base sequence is TGTGCCAGCAGCCTTAGCGGGAACTCCTACAATGAGCAGTTCTTC.